This T cell receptor beta chain was obtained from a study of memory CD4+ T cells and cytomegalovirus serostatus. Turning to the study itself: Donors were healthy Belgian adults, 9 or 10 CMV seropositive and 24 seronegative.

TCRdb's copy holds only in-frame clones and misses some; the assay was immunoSEQ multiplex PCR. This table has tens of thousands of clones, 60% to 85% appearing once. This clone has a handful of counts. Antigen unknown. Overall study results and limits: About two fifths of the roughly 150 known CMV-associated TCRbeta sequences appeared in CD4+ memory.

The V gene's germline CDR1 is LGHNA and CDR2 YNFKEQ. The CDR3 length is 15 residues. V was shortened by 0 bases and J by 0 bases, with 8 bases between the two germline ends. Single viable CD3+CD4+CD8-CD45RO+ cells were sorted as the memory CD4+ T cells. Serum IgG to CMV pp150, pp28, p38 and p52 defined serostatus. This clonotype was obtained from an adult in good health and CMV-seropositive. Sequenced: memory CD4+ T cells from blood. The rearrangement uses TRBV4-2 and TRBJ1-1; possible D gene TRBD1, 5 bases. CDR3 region: CASSQDTRVNTEAFF. In DNA, the CDR3 is TGTGCCAGCAGCCAAGATACCAGGGTGAACACTGAAGCTTTCTTT.